The 27 T cell receptor beta chains listed next were all sequenced from one sample in a study of blood T cell repertoires in COVID-19. The data were produced by immunoSEQ multiplex PCR, yet TCRdb's version contains in-frame clones alone and is incomplete. The sample contains about 78,000 clones, roughly 86% of which appear only once. The sequencing input was peripheral blood. The receptors derive from a man in his fifties with active or convalescent COVID-19.

The V and J genes are TRBV19 and TRBJ2-5; the D gene is possibly TRBD2 (7 bases). The CDR3 is 14 amino acids. Germline lookup yields CDR1 LNHDA and CDR2 SQIVND (reference sequence). V was trimmed by 2 bases and J by 5 bases, leaving 12 bases between them. CDR3 nucleotides: TGTGCCAGTAGTATAAGGGGGGGTCTGGAGACCCAGTACTTC. Protein product: CASSIRGGLETQYF. Supplemented by reference TRBV19 and TRBJ2-5, the full variable domain reads DGGITQSPKYLFRKEGQNVTLSCEQNLNHDAMYWYRQDPGQGLRLIYYSQIVNDFQKGDIAEGYSVSREKKESFPLTVTSAQKNPTAFYLCASSIRGGLETQYFGPGTRLLVL.

The chain is built from TRBV24-1 and TRBJ1-1; TRBD1 is a possible D gene (6 bases). The germline V gene has CDR1 KGHDR and CDR2 SFDVKD. V lost 4 bases to trimming and J lost 4 bases, with 6 bases between them. The CDR3 covers 12 residues. The CDR3 bases are TGTGCCACCAGTGAGACAGGCACTGAAGCTTTCTTT. Translated: CATSETGTEAFF.

This sequence joins TRBV27 and TRBJ2-5; tentative D call: TRBD2 (5 bases). Trimming left V 0 bases short and J 5 bases short, with 10 bases between. From germline, CDR1 is MNHEY and CDR2 SMNVEV (reference sequence). This CDR3 is 14 amino acids long. The DNA of the CDR3 is TGTGCCAGCAGTTTATCTCCAGGCGGGGAGACCCAGTACTTC. Amino acid sequence: CASSLSPGGETQYF.

The J gene is TRBJ2-1, the V gene TRBV7-2; TRBD2 matches 12 bases. Per germline, CDR1 SGHTA and CDR2 FQGNSA. CDR3 length: 16 amino acids. V trimming: 4 bases; J trimming: 7 bases; junction bases outside the gene matches: 8. CDR3 sequence: CASSSSPTSGGNEQFF. DNA for the CDR3: TGTGCCAGCAGCTCCTCGCCGACTAGCGGGGGTAATGAGCAGTTCTTC.

The chain employs TRBV7-2 and TRBJ1-4; 9 bases map to TRBD1. Per germline, CDR1 SGHTA and CDR2 FQGNSA. V was clipped by 5 bases and J by 5 bases; unmatched bases: 3. The CDR3 sequence is 14 residues long. As DNA, the CDR3 is TGTGCCAGCAGCATCGGGACAGGGAATGAAAAACTGTTTTTT. Translation: CASSIGTGNEKLFF.

The chain uses TRBV6-5 and TRBJ1-2, with D unclear. This CDR3 comprises 13 residues. The germline V gene has CDR1 MNHEY and CDR2 SVGAGI. V gave up 6 bases and J gave up 6 bases, with 14 bases separating them. CDR3: CASRTQALDGYTF. As DNA, the CDR3 is TGTGCCAGCAGGACCCAGGCCCTGGATGGCTACACCTTC.

This chain uses TRBV5-4 with TRBJ2-1; TRBD2 matches at 9 bases. The ends lost 0 bases at V and 7 bases at J; junction bases unmatched: 8. The CDR3 is made up of 16 amino acids. CDR1 and CDR2 from the germline V gene are SGHNT and YYREEE (reference sequence). The CDR3, as DNA: TGTGCCAGCAGCTTGGAGAGCGGGGGGATAGAGAATGAGCAGTTCTTC. The encoded protein is CASSLESGGIENEQFF.

The J gene is TRBJ2-1, the V gene TRBV3-1 (or the pseudogene TRBV3-2); 7 bases fit TRBD1. The V and J ends lost 0 bases and 8 bases, in that order; junction bases with no gene match: 7. The length of the CDR3 is 15 residues. CDR1 is LGHDT, CDR2 YNNKEL, per germline (reference sequence). CDR3 sequence (DNA): TGTGCCAGCAGCCAAGATCCCAGGGGGATCGATGAGCAGTTCTTC. This gives the protein CASSQDPRGIDEQFF.

The chain uses TRBV24-1 and TRBJ2-3, with a tentative D call TRBD1 (6 bases). Germline V CDR1 and CDR2: KGHDR, SFDVKD. Trimming removed 4 bases from V and 11 bases from J, with 24 bases in between. The length of the CDR3 is 16 residues. CDR3 bases: TGTGCCACCAGTGAAGCCGGGACAACGCACATGGTGGGGCAGTATTTT. Protein: CATSEAGTTHMVGQYF.

This chain's CDR3 is CASSPQAYNEQFF. DNA of the CDR3: TGTGCCAGCAGTCCGCAGGCGTACAATGAGCAGTTCTTC. The chain recombines TRBV6-2 or TRBV6-3 with TRBJ2-1; D unclear. Germline-derived CDR1 and CDR2 are MNHEY and SVGEGT. Trimming removed 5 bases from V and 4 bases from J, with 9 bases in between. CDR3 size: 13 residues.

This chain uses TRBV25-1 with TRBJ1-2; the D is unclear. CDR1 and CDR2 (germline): MGHDK, SYGVNS. The length of the CDR3 is 13 residues. V shed 0 bases and J shed 6 bases, with 8 bases lying between them. CDR3 in DNA: TGTGCCAGCAGTGAATATCGGGGAGATGGCTACACCTTC. Translated: CASSEYRGDGYTF.

J is TRBJ1-1 and V is TRBV5-4; 9 nucleotides match TRBD1. The V segment lost 5 bases and the J segment 3 bases; nucleotides outside the gene matches: 8. The germline gives CDR1 SGHNT, CDR2 YYREEE (reference sequence). The CDR3 runs to 15 residues. The CDR3 region is CASRTLQGADTEAFF. The CDR3, as DNA: TGTGCCAGCAGAACGTTACAGGGGGCGGACACTGAAGCTTTCTTT.

This chain connects TRBV15 to TRBJ2-3; D is undetermined. The germline V gene encodes CDR1 LNHNV and CDR2 YYDKDF (reference sequence). Trimming shortened V by 6 bases and J by 2 bases, and 12 bases separated the two germline ends. This CDR3 comprises 14 residues. The chain's CDR3 is CATSPSPLTDTQYF. Written as DNA, the CDR3 is TGTGCCACCAGTCCCAGTCCGCTCACAGATACGCAGTATTTT.

The chain recombines TRBV19 with TRBJ1-1, with unresolved D. The ends were cut back, 1 base at V and 5 bases at J, with 17 bases in the middle. The germline CDR1 and CDR2 sequences are LNHDA and SQIVND (reference sequence). The CDR3 runs 16 residues. The CDR3 DNA follows: TGTGCCAGTAGTATAGGAACACGGGAATGGGAAACTGAAGCTTTCTTT. It specifies CASSIGTREWETEAFF. Looking up the rest from reference TRBV19 and TRBJ1-1 gives the full variable domain: DGGITQSPKYLFRKEGQNVTLSCEQNLNHDAMYWYRQDPGQGLRLIYYSQIVNDFQKGDIAEGYSVSREKKESFPLTVTSAQKNPTAFYLCASSIGTREWETEAFFGQGTRLTVV.

The table lists this clone with a count of one. CDR3 bases: TGTGCCAGCTCACCTCAGGGACAGGTCACCGAAGAGACCCAGTACTTC. It is translated as CASSPQGQVTEETQYF. The chain is built from TRBV18 and TRBJ2-5; TRBD1 matches at 8 bases. The CDR3 runs to 16 residues. From germline, CDR1 is KGHSH and CDR2 LQKENI. The J segment lost 3 bases and the V segment lost 3 bases, leaving 9 bases of the junction unmatched. Supplemented by reference TRBV18 and TRBJ2-5, the full variable domain reads NAGVMQNPRHLVRRRGQEARLRCSPMKGHSHVYWYRQLPEEGLKFMVYLQKENIIDESGMPKERFSAEFPKEGPSILRIQQVVRGDSAAYFCASSPQGQVTEETQYFGPGTRLLVL.

This rearrangement joins TRBV15 to TRBJ2-3, with a possible D match to TRBD1 (6 bases). Per germline, CDR1 LNHNV and CDR2 YYDKDF (reference sequence). CDR3 length equals 12 residues. The V gene lost 5 bases and the J gene lost 4 bases, with 7 bases spanning the gap. CDR3 protein: CATSRTADTQYF. In DNA, the CDR3 is TGTGCCACCAGCCGGACAGCAGATACGCAGTATTTT.

The chain joins TRBV14 to TRBJ2-1; TRBD2 matches at 8 bases. From germline, CDR1 is SGHDN and CDR2 FVKESK. The CDR3 loop spans 16 amino acids. V was pared by 0 bases and J by 7 bases, with 8 bases of the junction left unmatched. The CDR3 loop reads CASSQDQRGGQNEQFF. The DNA of the CDR3 is TGTGCCAGCAGCCAAGATCAACGGGGGGGCCAGAATGAGCAGTTCTTC.

The chain uses TRBV6-1 and TRBJ1-5; D is ambiguous. Deletions cut 0 bases from V and 3 bases from J, with 15 bases between. This CDR3 has 17 amino acids. Germline values: CDR1 MNHNS, CDR2 SASEGT. The CDR3: CASSEAPDGRSNQPQHF. The CDR3 DNA sequence: TGTGCCAGCAGTGAAGCGCCGGATGGCAGGTCCAATCAGCCCCAGCATTTT.

The chain couples TRBV4-3 to TRBJ2-7, with TRBD1 as a possible D gene (6 bases). Trimming removed 0 bases at V and 1 base at J, with 13 bases between. This CDR3 has 16 amino acids. Germline V lookup: CDR1 LGHNA, CDR2 YSLEER. The CDR3 region has the DNA TGCGCCAGCAGCCAAGAATCTTTCGGACAGTCCTACGAGCAGTACTTC. This encodes CASSQESFGQSYEQYF.

The chain carries TRBV7-2 and TRBJ2-5; TRBD2 agrees at 14 bases. The CDR3 is 16 residues long. V shed 5 bases and J 5 bases; nucleotides not matched to a gene: 7. Germline CDR1 reads SGHTA; CDR2 reads FQGNSA. CDR3 in DNA: TGTGCCAGCAGCCCGATCGGACTAGCGGGGGGTGAGACCCAGTACTTC. It is translated as CASSPIGLAGGETQYF.

The V call is TRBV5-4, the J call TRBJ2-5, with 8 bases lining up with TRBD2. CDR3 length equals 15 residues. Germline V gives CDR1 SGHNT, CDR2 YYREEE (reference sequence). V gave up 4 bases and J gave up 2 bases; unmatched junction bases: 7. This chain's CDR3 is CASSSRGGGQETQYF. In nucleotides, the CDR3 is TGTGCCAGCAGCAGTCGAGGCGGGGGGCAAGAGACCCAGTACTTC.

The V and J genes are TRBV9 and TRBJ2-2; D remains ambiguous. Germline CDR1 reads SGDLS; CDR2 reads YYNGEE. The CDR3 runs 14 residues. V gave up 1 base and J gave up 2 bases, with 6 bases separating them. CDR3 protein: CASSVLLNTGELFF. The DNA for the CDR3 is TGTGCCAGCAGCGTACTCCTAAACACCGGGGAGCTGTTTTTT.

The J gene is TRBJ1-5, the V gene TRBV19; 11 bases match TRBD1. V lost 8 bases to trimming and J lost 5 bases; unmatched junction nucleotides: 8. The CDR3 is 15 amino acids. Germline loops: CDR1 LNHDA, CDR2 SQIVND (reference sequence). The CDR3 region has the DNA TGTGCCAGTCACCGGGACAGGGGGTCTGATCAGCCCCAGCATTTT. As protein: CASHRDRGSDQPQHF.

J is TRBJ2-1 and V is TRBV2; 10 bases match TRBD2. V shed 4 bases, J shed 3 bases, and the junction held 3 bases outside the gene matches. The CDR3 is made up of 15 amino acids. Germline V gene data show CDR1 as SNHLY and CDR2 as FYNNEI. The DNA of the CDR3 is TGTGCCAGCAGTGGGCCTAGCGGGGGCTACAATGAGCAGTTCTTC. Protein sequence: CASSGPSGGYNEQFF.

As DNA, the CDR3 is TGCGCCAGCAGCCAACAGGTTAGCACAGATACGCAGTATTTT. Translating it yields CASSQQVSTDTQYF. V and J are TRBV5-1 and TRBJ2-3; a weak D match, TRBD1 (5 bases). Trimming left V 4 bases short and J 0 bases short, with 9 bases between. The germline gives CDR1 SGHRS, CDR2 YFSETQ. The CDR3 runs 14 residues.

This clone was found once. V gene TRBV10-2 combines with J gene TRBJ2-3; D is perhaps TRBD2 (5 bases). In germline, CDR1 is WSHSY, CDR2 SAAADI. With 3 bases removed from V and 1 base from J, the gap between germline ends came to 11 bases. CDR3 length equals 15 residues. CDR3 region: CASSEPGRGTDTQYF. Here the CDR3 DNA reads TGCGCCAGCAGTGAACCGGGAAGGGGCACAGATACGCAGTATTTT.

This clone was observed a handful of times. CDR3 DNA sequence: TGTGCCAGCCCAGCGGGGGCGAATTACGAGCAGTACGTC. It is translated as CASPAGANYEQYV. The chain carries TRBV27 and TRBJ2-7, with 8 bases fitting TRBD2. Germline values: CDR1 MNHEY, CDR2 SMNVEV (reference sequence). V gave up 8 bases and J gave up 4 bases; unmatched junction bases: 7. The CDR3 length is 13 residues.